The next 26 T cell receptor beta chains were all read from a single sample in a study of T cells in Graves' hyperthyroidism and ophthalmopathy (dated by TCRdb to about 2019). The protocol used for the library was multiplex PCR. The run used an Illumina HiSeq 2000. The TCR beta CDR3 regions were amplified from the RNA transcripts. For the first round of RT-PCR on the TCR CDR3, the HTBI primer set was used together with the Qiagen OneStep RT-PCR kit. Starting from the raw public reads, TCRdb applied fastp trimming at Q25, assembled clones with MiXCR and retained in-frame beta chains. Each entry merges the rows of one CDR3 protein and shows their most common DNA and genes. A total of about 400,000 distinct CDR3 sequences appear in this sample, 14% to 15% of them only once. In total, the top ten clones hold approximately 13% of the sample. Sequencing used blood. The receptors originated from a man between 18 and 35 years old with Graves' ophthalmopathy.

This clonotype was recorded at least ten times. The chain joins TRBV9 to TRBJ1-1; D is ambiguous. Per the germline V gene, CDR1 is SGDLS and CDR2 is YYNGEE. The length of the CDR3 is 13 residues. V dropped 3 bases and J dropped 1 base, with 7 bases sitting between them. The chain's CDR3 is CASSARQNTEAFF. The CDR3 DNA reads TGTGCCAGCAGCGCCCGACAGAACACTGAAGCTTTCTTT.

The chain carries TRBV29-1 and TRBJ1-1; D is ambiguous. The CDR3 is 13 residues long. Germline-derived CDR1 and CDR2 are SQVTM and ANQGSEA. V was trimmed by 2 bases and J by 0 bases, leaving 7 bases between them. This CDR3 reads CSVEFGMNTEAFF. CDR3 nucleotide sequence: TGCAGCGTTGAATTCGGTATGAACACTGAAGCTTTCTTT.

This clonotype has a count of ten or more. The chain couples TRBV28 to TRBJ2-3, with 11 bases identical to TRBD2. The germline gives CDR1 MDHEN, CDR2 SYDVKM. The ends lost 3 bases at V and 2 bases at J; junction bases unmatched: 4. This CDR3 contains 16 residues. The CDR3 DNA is TGTGCCAGCAGTTTTCGGACTAGCGGGCCCACAGATACGCAGTATTTT. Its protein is CASSFRTSGPTDTQYF.

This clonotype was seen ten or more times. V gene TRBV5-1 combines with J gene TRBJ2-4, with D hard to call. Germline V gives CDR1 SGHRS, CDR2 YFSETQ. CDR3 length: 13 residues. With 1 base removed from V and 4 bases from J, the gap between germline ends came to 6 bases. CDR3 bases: TGCGCCAGCAGCTTGAGCAGAAAAAACATTCAGTACTTC. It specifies CASSLSRKNIQYF. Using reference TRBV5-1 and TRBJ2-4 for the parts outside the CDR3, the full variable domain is KAGVTQTPRYLIKTRGQQVTLSCSPISGHRSVSWYQQTPGQGLQFLFEYFSETQRNKGNFPGRFSGRQFSNSRSEMNVSTLELGDSALYLCASSLSRKNIQYFGAGTRLSVL.

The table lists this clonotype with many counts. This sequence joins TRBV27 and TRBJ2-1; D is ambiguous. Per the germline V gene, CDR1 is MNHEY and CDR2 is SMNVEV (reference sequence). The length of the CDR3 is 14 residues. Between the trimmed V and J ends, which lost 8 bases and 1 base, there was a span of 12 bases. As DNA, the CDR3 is TGTGCCAGCTCGCCGGTCCGGTCCTACAATGAGCAGTTCTTC. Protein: CASSPVRSYNEQFF.

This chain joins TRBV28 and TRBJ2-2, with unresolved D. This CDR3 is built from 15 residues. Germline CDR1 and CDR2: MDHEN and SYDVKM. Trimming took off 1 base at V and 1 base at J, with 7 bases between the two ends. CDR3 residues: CASSLYPGNTGELFF. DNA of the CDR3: TGTGCCAGCAGTTTATACCCAGGGAACACCGGGGAGCTGTTTTTT.

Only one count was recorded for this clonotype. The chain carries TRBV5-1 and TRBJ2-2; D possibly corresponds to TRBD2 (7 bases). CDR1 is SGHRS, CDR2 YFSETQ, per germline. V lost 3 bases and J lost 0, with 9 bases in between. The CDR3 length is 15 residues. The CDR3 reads CASSWGGPNTGELFF. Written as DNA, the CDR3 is TGCGCCAGCAGCTGGGGGGGCCCGAACACCGGGGAGCTGTTTTTT.

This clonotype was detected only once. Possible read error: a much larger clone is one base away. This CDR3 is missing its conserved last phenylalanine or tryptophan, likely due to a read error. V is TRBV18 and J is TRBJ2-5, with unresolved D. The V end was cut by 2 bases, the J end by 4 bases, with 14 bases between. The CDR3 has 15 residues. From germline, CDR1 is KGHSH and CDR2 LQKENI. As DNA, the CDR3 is TGTGCCAGCTCACCAGAAGGCCCCCCTACAGAGACCCAGTACTCC. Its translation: CASSPEGPPTETQYS.

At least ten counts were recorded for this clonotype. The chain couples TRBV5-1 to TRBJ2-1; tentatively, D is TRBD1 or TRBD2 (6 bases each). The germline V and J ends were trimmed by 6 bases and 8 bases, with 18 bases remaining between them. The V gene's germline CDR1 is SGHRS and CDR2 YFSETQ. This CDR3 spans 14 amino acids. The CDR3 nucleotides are TGCGCCAGCATGCGGGGACATGACGGGGATGAGCAGTTCTTC. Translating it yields CASMRGHDGDEQFF.

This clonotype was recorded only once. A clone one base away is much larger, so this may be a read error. The DNA of the CDR3 is TGTGCCAGCAGCTTAGGCTGGGGTAGCGAAAACATTCAGTACTTC. This codes for CASSLGWGSENIQYF. J is TRBJ2-4 and V is TRBV7-2; D is perhaps TRBD2 (5 bases). Germline values: CDR1 SGHTA, CDR2 FQGNSA. The length of the CDR3 is 15 residues. V dropped 1 base and J dropped 5 bases, with 12 bases sitting between them.

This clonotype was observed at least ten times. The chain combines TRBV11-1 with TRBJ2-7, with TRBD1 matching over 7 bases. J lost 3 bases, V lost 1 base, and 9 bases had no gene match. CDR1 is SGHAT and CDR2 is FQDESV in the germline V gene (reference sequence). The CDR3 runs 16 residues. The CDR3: CASSLGAGTESYEQYF. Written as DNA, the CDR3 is TGTGCCAGCAGCTTAGGTGCAGGGACAGAGAGCTACGAGCAGTACTTC. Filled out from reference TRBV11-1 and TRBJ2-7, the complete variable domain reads EAEVAQSPRYKITEKSQAVAFWCDPISGHATLYWYRQILGQGPELLVQFQDESVVDDSQLPKDRFSAERLKGVDSTLKIQPAELGDSAMYLCASSLGAGTESYEQYFGPGTRLTVT.

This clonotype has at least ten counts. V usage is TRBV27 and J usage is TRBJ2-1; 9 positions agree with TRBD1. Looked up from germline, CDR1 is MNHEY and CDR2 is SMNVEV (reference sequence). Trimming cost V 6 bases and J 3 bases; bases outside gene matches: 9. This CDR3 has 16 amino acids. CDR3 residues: CASRTDRGGYYNEQFF. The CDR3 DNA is TGTGCCAGCAGAACCGACAGGGGGGGTTACTACAATGAGCAGTTCTTC.

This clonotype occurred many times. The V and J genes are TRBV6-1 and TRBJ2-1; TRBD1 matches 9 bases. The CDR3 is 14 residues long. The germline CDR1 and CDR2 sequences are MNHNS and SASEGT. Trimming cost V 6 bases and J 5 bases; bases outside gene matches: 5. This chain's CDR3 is CASSTGGEDNEQFF. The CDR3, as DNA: TGTGCCAGCAGCACAGGGGGCGAAGACAATGAGCAGTTCTTC.

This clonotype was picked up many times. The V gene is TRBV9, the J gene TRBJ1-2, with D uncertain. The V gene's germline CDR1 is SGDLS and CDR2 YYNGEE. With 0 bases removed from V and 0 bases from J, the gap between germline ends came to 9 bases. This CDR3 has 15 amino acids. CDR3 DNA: TGTGCCAGCAGCGTAGGCATCAGTACTAACTATGGCTACACCTTC. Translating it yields CASSVGISTNYGYTF.

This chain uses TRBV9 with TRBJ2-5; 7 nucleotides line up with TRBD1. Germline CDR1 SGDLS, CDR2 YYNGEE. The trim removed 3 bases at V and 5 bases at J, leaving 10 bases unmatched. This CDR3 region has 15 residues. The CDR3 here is CASSALQTGWETQYF. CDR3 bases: TGTGCCAGCAGCGCTTTACAGACAGGGTGGGAGACCCAGTACTTC.

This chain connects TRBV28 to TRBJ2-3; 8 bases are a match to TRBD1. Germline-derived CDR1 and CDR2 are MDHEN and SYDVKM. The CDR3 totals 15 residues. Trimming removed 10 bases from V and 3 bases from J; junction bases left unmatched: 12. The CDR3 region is CAISRTGQGTDTQYF. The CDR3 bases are TGTGCCATCAGCCGAACCGGACAGGGAACAGATACGCAGTATTTT.

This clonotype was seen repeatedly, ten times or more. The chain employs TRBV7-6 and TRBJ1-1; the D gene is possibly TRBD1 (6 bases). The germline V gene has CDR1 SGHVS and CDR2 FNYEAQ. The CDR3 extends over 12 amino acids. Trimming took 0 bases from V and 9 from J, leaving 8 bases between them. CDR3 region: CASSLAQGKAFF. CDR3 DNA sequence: TGTGCCAGCAGCTTAGCGCAGGGGAAAGCTTTCTTT.

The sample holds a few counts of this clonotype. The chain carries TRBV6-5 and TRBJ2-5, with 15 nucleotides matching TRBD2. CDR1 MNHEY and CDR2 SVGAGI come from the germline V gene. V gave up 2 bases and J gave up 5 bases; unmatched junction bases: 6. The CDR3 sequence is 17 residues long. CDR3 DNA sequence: TGTGCCAGCAGTTACGTTCAAGGGACTAGCGGGAGGGAGACCCAGTACTTC. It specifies CASSYVQGTSGRETQYF.

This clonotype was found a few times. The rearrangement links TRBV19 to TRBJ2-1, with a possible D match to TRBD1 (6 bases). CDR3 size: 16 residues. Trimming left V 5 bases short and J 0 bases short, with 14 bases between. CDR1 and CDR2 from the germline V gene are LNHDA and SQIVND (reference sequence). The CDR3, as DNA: TGTGCCAGTAGTTCACAGGGTAGAAGCTCCTACAATGAGCAGTTCTTC. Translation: CASSSQGRSSYNEQFF.

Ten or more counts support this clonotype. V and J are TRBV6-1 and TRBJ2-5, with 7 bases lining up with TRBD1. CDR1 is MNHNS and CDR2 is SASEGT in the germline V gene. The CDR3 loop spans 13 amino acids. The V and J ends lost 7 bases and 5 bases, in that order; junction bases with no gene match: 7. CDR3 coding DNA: TGTGCCAGCACCGCGACAGGGACCGAGACCCAGTACTTC. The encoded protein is CASTATGTETQYF.

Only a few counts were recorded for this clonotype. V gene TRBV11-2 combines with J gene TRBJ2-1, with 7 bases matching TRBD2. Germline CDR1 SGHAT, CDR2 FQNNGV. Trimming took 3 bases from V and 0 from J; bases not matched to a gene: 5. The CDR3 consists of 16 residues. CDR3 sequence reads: CASSFTSGDSYNEQFF. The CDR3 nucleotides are TGTGCCAGCAGCTTTACCAGCGGGGACTCCTACAATGAGCAGTTCTTC.

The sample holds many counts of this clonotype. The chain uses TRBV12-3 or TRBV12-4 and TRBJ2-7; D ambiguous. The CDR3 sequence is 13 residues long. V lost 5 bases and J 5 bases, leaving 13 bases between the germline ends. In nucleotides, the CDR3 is TGTGCCAGCAGTCCCCGATGGGGAAACGAGCAGTACTTC. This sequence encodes CASSPRWGNEQYF.

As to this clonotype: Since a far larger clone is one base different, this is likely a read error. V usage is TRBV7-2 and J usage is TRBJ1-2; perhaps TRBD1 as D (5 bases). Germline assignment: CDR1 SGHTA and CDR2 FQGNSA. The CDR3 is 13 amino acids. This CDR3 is CASSTGTDYGCTF. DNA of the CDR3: TGTGCCAGCAGCACCGGGACGGACTATGGCTGCACCTTC.

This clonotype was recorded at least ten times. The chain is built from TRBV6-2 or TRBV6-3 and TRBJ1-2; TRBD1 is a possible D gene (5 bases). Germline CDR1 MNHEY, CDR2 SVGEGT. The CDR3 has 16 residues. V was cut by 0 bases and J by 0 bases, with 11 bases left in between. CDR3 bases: TGTGCCAGCAGTTACTCGATATGGGACGCTAACTATGGCTACACCTTC. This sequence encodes CASSYSIWDANYGYTF.

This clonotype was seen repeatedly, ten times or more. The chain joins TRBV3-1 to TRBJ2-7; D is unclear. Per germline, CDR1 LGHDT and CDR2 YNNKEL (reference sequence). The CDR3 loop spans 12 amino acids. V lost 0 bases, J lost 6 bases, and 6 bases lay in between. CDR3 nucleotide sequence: TGTGCCAGCAGCCAAGATCTTGGCGAGCAGTACTTC. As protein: CASSQDLGEQYF.

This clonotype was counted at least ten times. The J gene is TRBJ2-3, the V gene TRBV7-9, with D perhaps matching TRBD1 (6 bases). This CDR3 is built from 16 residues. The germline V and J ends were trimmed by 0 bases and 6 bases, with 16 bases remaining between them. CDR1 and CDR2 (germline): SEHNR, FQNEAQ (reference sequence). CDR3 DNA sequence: TGTGCCAGCAGCTTAGCGGGGGCCCCCCCTGCCGATACGCAGTATTTT. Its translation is CASSLAGAPPADTQYF.